Listed below are T cell receptor beta chains from one sample, sequenced in a study of blood T cell repertoires in COVID-19. The assay was immunoSEQ multiplex PCR, and TCRdb's table has in-frame clones only and misses some. The sample records approximately 230,000 clones, more than 80% being singletons. Material: peripheral blood. The source of these receptors is a man aged 25-45 years who had recovered from COVID-19. CDR3s include the opening cysteine and the closing phenylalanine or tryptophan. A D gene is named only where the DNA matches it firmly.

J,V,D,CDR3
TRBJ1-3,TRBV12-1,NA,CASSFEDSFPGNTIYF
TRBJ2-2,TRBV30,NA,CAWSVVQTTGELFF
TRBJ1-2,TRBV27,TRBD1,CASSLQGDYGYTF
TRBJ1-1,TRBV6-1,NA,CASSEKGRGRDTEAFF
TRBJ1-5,TRBV6-5,NA,CASSLNRDGNQPQHF
TRBJ1-2,TRBV6-5,NA,CASSYSIVPLYGYTF
TRBJ2-5,TRBV7-9,NA,CASSPRVPGETQYF
TRBJ2-5,TRBV27,NA,CASRKAQETQYF
TRBJ1-1,TRBV6-5,NA,CASSSPWTKGTEAFF
TRBJ2-2,TRBV18,NA,CASSTWAANTGELFF
TRBJ2-2,TRBV7-7,NA,CASSLTGPDTGELFF
TRBJ1-1,TRBV2,TRBD1,CASSLRGLNTEAFF
TRBJ1-1,TRBV7-8,TRBD1,CASSLWNRGVETEAFF
TRBJ2-7,TRBV14,TRBD2,CASSPRGGSMTSGYEQYF
TRBJ1-5,TRBV4-1,NA,CASSQDPGLMGGINQPQHF
TRBJ2-1,TRBV5-4,TRBD2,CASSPTSDWDEQFF
TRBJ1-1,TRBV7-2,NA,CASSFRRGTEAFF
TRBJ1-6,TRBV2,TRBD1,CASSFRQGNSPLHF
TRBJ2-2,TRBV6-2/TRBV6-3,NA,CASSYSQTGELFF
TRBJ1-5,TRBV18,NA,CASSPPGLGEGQPQHF
TRBJ1-3,TRBV18,NA,CASSPPGVTGNTIYF
TRBJ1-1,TRBV3-1/TRBV3-2,TRBD1,CASSVWTGSNEAFF
TRBJ1-4,TRBV5-1,TRBD1,CASSFAGGSPEKLFF
TRBJ2-7,TRBV6-1,TRBD2,CASSEESGGSYEQYF
TRBJ1-3,TRBV11-2,NA,CASSRVSDTIYF
TRBJ1-5,TRBV27,TRBD1,CASSDRANQPQHF
TRBJ1-2,TRBV19,TRBD1,CASEDRGSGYTF
TRBJ1-2,TRBV9,NA,CASSVGNRTIYGYTF
TRBJ1-2,TRBV21-1,NA,CASSKPSVYGYTF
TRBJ2-6,TRBV5-1,TRBD1,CASSFTGGAGPGANVLTF
TRBJ1-1,TRBV5-5,TRBD1,CASSKTGTGNGKAFF
TRBJ2-3,TRBV4-2,TRBD1,CASSLNQGGARTDTQYF
TRBJ1-2,TRBV7-2,TRBD1,CASSPGQEGYGYTF
TRBJ2-7,TRBV5-1,NA,CASSLGPDSSYEQYF
TRBJ1-1,TRBV11-2,NA,CASSLILEAFF
TRBJ1-2,TRBV7-6,TRBD1,CASSSQAQGRPGYTF
TRBJ1-2,TRBV5-1,TRBD1,CASSPTGGEGGYTF
TRBJ1-1,TRBV7-9,TRBD1,CASSYITGASTEAFF
TRBJ1-5,TRBV10-3,TRBD1,CAISESEGAVGQPQHF
TRBJ2-7,TRBV6-2/TRBV6-3,NA,CASSYTGQQYF
TRBJ2-5,TRBV4-2,TRBD2,CARSQNWFAGGGGQETQYF
TRBJ2-1,TRBV19,TRBD2,CASSLASGGYNEQFF
TRBJ2-4,TRBV5-1,NA,CASSPELAKNIQYF
TRBJ2-5,TRBV2,TRBD2,CASGRASGGFRGETQYF
TRBJ2-1,TRBV18,TRBD2,CASSPPSGGLYNEQFF
TRBJ1-3,TRBV5-4,NA,CASSLEGARSGNTIYF
TRBJ2-7,TRBV7-2,NA,CASSPQRTVSYEQYF
TRBJ2-7,TRBV9,TRBD2,CASSVGRTSGARYEQYF
TRBJ1-1,TRBV21-1,NA,CASSTRRQGAWIHTEAFF
TRBJ1-4,TRBV29-1,TRBD1,CSVLGGLTNEKLFF
TRBJ1-6,TRBV7-6,TRBD1,CASSKDRPGNSPLHF
TRBJ1-1,TRBV6-2/TRBV6-3,NA,CASSYSRLATFF
TRBJ2-3,TRBV4-2,TRBD2,CASSQTSSGGAWSTDTQYF
TRBJ2-7,TRBV19,TRBD1,CASTRIGGDRGYEQYF